The clone carrying this T cell receptor beta chain was observed a few times. These data originate in a study of human T cells and chemical hapten exposure. Across the study: Skin on the upper inner arm, roughly 2 cm by roughly 2 cm in size, was sensitized with 2% DPC. Per-sample TCR yield variation was attributed mainly to small pooled library volume differences.

TCRdb ran MiXCR on the RACE reads and lists one entry per CDR3 protein. The table has tens of thousands of distinct CDR3 sequences, roughly 10% seen once; the top ten hold approximately 3.5%. J gave up 0 bases and V 0 bases, and 5 bases lay outside the gene matches. Germline loops: CDR1 SEHNR, CDR2 FQNEAQ (reference sequence). CDR3 size: 16 residues. Indicated time point: patch test 3, about 24 weeks after DPC sensitization. The treatment was: therapeutic diphenylcyclopropenone sensitization with weekly scalp DPC. The TCR originated in a woman aged 45-60 years with alopecia areata. Some clones in this sample may be carry-over from other donors' samples. The rearrangement links TRBV7-9 to TRBJ2-7; 7 bases are shared with TRBD2. Sequences were derived from whole blood, sampled in connection with sensitization to the hapten diphenylcyclopropenone (DPC). CDR3 nucleotides: TGTGCCAGCAGCTTAGCACGCGGGAGCCCCTCCTACGAGCAGTACTTC. Translated: CASSLARGSPSYEQYF. Supplemented by reference TRBV7-9 and TRBJ2-7, the full variable domain reads DTGVSQNPRHKITKRGQNVTFRCDPISEHNRLYWYRQTLGQGPEFLTYFQNEAQLEKSRLLSDRFSAERPKGSFSTLEIQRTEQGDSAMYLCASSLARGSPSYEQYFGPGTRLTVT.